This is a list of T cell receptor beta chains from one sample in a study of T cell changes during pregnancy in multiple sclerosis. Clones were sequenced by immunoSEQ multiplex PCR, and TCRdb holds only the in-frame ones, with some missing. The table shows about 75,000 clones, with around 92% occurring only once. This sample comprised peripheral blood, obtained in the first trimester of pregnancy. The origin of the receptors is a female donor in good health, enrolled as a control in a pregnancy study. Each CDR3 is given with its conserved first and last residue. Fields, in order: clone size, D gene, V gene, CDR3 length, J gene, CDR3 DNA, CDR3 protein. A D gene is named only where the DNA matches it firmly. Not all rows give a size; the values are once, few, many and, for expanded clones, a class.

>NA|TRBD2|TRBV18|16|TRBJ2-3
TGTGCCAGCTCACCAGGGAGCGGGGGGCTCACAGATACGCAGTATTTT
CASSPGSGGLTDTQYF
>medium-sized|TRBD1|TRBV30|15|TRBJ1-6
TGTGCCTGGAGCGTTATGGGACAGGGGGCTTCACCCCTCCACTTT
CAWSVMGQGASPLHF
>NA|NA|TRBV27|16|TRBJ1-2
TGTGCCAGCAGTCCCCGGGGTTACTCCCCCGTCGATGGCTACACCTTC
CASSPRGYSPVDGYTF
>NA|NA|TRBV2|14|TRBJ1-4
TGTGCCAGCAGTGGCCAGGGGCGCGGTGAAAAACTGTTTTTT
CASSGQGRGEKLFF
>NA|NA|TRBV4-1|12|TRBJ1-2
TGCGCCACGGGCCCGGGATCCTATGGCTACACCTTC
CATGPGSYGYTF
>NA|TRBD2|TRBV11-3|15|TRBJ2-1
TGTGCCAGCAGCTTAGGAGGGAGGCGGGGGAATGAGCAGTTCTTC
CASSLGGRRGNEQFF
>NA|NA|TRBV5-1|14|TRBJ1-4
TGCGCCAGCAGCTTCGAGGCAACTAATGAAAAACTGTTTTTT
CASSFEATNEKLFF
>NA|NA|TRBV2|15|TRBJ1-2
TGTGCCAGCAGTGAAGCGACAGTGGCCGCCTATGGCTACACCTTC
CASSEATVAAYGYTF
>NA|NA|TRBV18|13|TRBJ1-2
TGTGCCAGCTCACCCTCGGACAGCTATGGCTACACCTTC
CASSPSDSYGYTF
>NA|NA|TRBV30|13|TRBJ2-7
TGTGCCTGGAGTGTACAACGGGAAGGCGAGCAGTACTTC
CAWSVQREGEQYF
>NA|TRBD1|TRBV28|14|TRBJ2-5
TGTGCCAGCAGTTACCGGACAGGGAGGGAGACCCAGTACTTC
CASSYRTGRETQYF
>NA|NA|TRBV2|17|TRBJ1-4
TGTGCCAGCACCCGAGGGGGGGCAGGGGCACCTAATGAAAAACTGTTTTTT
CASTRGGAGAPNEKLFF
>NA|NA|TRBV15|17|TRBJ2-7
TGTGCCACCAGCAGAGGAGGTCTAGGGAGACCGAGAGGTGAGCAGTACTTC
CATSRGGLGRPRGEQYF
>NA|NA|TRBV30|11|TRBJ1-4
TGTGCCTGGAGTCCAAGGGGAAAACTGTTTTTT
CAWSPRGKLFF
>NA|NA|TRBV7-2|15|TRBJ1-1
TGTGCCAGCAGCCCTCGTGGGGGGGCGCGCACTGAAGCTTTCTTT
CASSPRGGARTEAFF
>few|NA|TRBV7-2|14|TRBJ2-4
TGTGCCAGCAGCTCGCCCTCCGAGAATTACATTCAGTACTTC
CASSSPSENYIQYF
>NA|NA|TRBV5-4|13|TRBJ2-1
TGTGCCAGTACTAATGCCGGTAACAATGAGCAGTTCTTC
CASTNAGNNEQFF
>NA|TRBD1|TRBV7-8|17|TRBJ1-1
TGTGCCAGCAGCTTTTCTGCCGGGACAGGGAAAGGCGCTGAAGCTTTCTTT
CASSFSAGTGKGAEAFF
>NA|NA|TRBV6-6|13|TRBJ2-7
TGTGCCAGCAGTTACCGGGGTAAATACGAGCAGTACTTC
CASSYRGKYEQYF
>NA|NA|TRBV6-5|14|TRBJ2-1
TGTGCCAGCAGGTGGGGGGAGCTTGGGAATGAGCAGTTCTTC
CASRWGELGNEQFF
>NA|TRBD2|TRBV7-2|12|TRBJ2-3
TGTGCCAGCAGCTTATATAGCGGGGCGCAGTATTTT
CASSLYSGAQYF
>NA|NA|TRBV5-5|13|TRBJ1-5
TGTGCCAGCAGTATGACAGGAGATCAGCCCCAGCATTTT
CASSMTGDQPQHF
>NA|TRBD2|TRBV11-2|17|TRBJ2-3
TGTGCCAGCAGCTTAGCTAGCGGGAGGGGTGGGGCAGATACGCAGTATTTT
CASSLASGRGGADTQYF
>NA|TRBD1|TRBV28|16|TRBJ2-3
TGTGCCAGCAGTCCGGGGACAGGGGGCGCACCAGATACGCAGTATTTT
CASSPGTGGAPDTQYF
>once|TRBD1|TRBV13|15|TRBJ1-1
TGTGCCAGCAGCCCGGGACAGGGTCGAGACACTGAAGCTTTCTTT
CASSPGQGRDTEAFF
>NA|NA|TRBV2|13|TRBJ2-4
TGTGCCAGCAATCCGGGACATGAAGAGATTCAGTACTTC
CASNPGHEEIQYF
>NA|TRBD1|TRBV6-6|16|TRBJ1-4
TGTGCCAGCAGTTGGGGACAGCGTTCAACTAATGAAAAACTGTTTTTT
CASSWGQRSTNEKLFF
>few|NA|TRBV29-1|12|TRBJ1-1
TGCAGCGTCCGTTTCGCGGGGACTGAAGCTTTCTTT
CSVRFAGTEAFF
>NA|NA|TRBV5-1|16|TRBJ1-3
TGCGCCAGCAGCTTGGCCCCAACTGGCTCTGGAAACACCATATATTTT
CASSLAPTGSGNTIYF
>NA|TRBD1|TRBV19|16|TRBJ1-6
TGTGCCAGTACCCCGACAGGGGGCCTTAGAAATTCACCCCTCCACTTT
CASTPTGGLRNSPLHF
>NA|NA|TRBV11-1|19|TRBJ2-6
TGTGCCAGCAGCTTAAATCATGGACAGCTATACTCTGGGGCCAACGTCCTGACTTTC
CASSLNHGQLYSGANVLTF
>NA|TRBD1|TRBV19|15|TRBJ2-5
TGTGCCAGTAGTACCATCGGGACAGCCCAAGAGACCCAGTACTTC
CASSTIGTAQETQYF
>NA|NA|TRBV14|13|TRBJ2-1
TGTGCCAGCAGCCAAGATTTTCCGTATGAGCAGTTCTTC
CASSQDFPYEQFF
>NA|TRBD1|TRBV6-5|14|TRBJ1-1
TGTGCCAGCAGTTACGGGACAGGAGGGACTGAAGCTTTCTTT
CASSYGTGGTEAFF
>NA|TRBD1|TRBV7-2|15|TRBJ1-2
TGTGCCAGCAGCTTACATGCAGGGGGCAGAGATGGCTACACCTTC
CASSLHAGGRDGYTF
>NA|TRBD1|TRBV7-9|17|TRBJ2-3
TGTGCCAGCAGCCCAGGACAGGCTGGATCACACACAGATACGCAGTATTTT
CASSPGQAGSHTDTQYF
>NA|TRBD2|TRBV9|16|TRBJ2-1
TGTGCCAGCAGCGTGGCTAGCGGGAACGGGGTAGAAGAGCAGTTCTTC
CASSVASGNGVEEQFF
>NA|TRBD2|TRBV5-6|17|TRBJ2-3
TGTGCCAGCAGCTTAGTTTTCCAGCGGGAGGGCCGGGATACGCAGTATTTT
CASSLVFQREGRDTQYF
>NA|TRBD1|TRBV5-4|15|TRBJ2-2
TGTGCCAGCAGTCCGGGACAGGGCGAAACCGGGGAGCTGTTTTTT
CASSPGQGETGELFF
>NA|NA|TRBV5-1|12|TRBJ1-1
TGCGCCAGCAGACAACAGAACACTGAAGCTTTCTTT
CASRQQNTEAFF
>NA|NA|TRBV6-5|14|TRBJ1-1
TGTGCCAGCAGTGAGCCTGGACAGAACACTGAAGCTTTCTTT
CASSEPGQNTEAFF
>NA|NA|TRBV28|13|TRBJ2-7
TGTGCCAGCAGTTATGAGGGACACTACGAGCAGTACTTC
CASSYEGHYEQYF
>NA|NA|TRBV27|14|TRBJ2-5
TGTGCCAGCAGTTTATCCGTAACTCAAGAGACCCAGTACTTC
CASSLSVTQETQYF
>once|TRBD2|TRBV9|16|TRBJ2-7
TGTGCCAGCAGCGTAGGGAGCGGGAGGACCTCCTACGAGCAGTACTTC
CASSVGSGRTSYEQYF
>NA|TRBD1|TRBV7-2|15|TRBJ2-7
TGTGCCAGCAGCTCTCCGACAGGGGGGAGCTACGAGCAGTACTTC
CASSSPTGGSYEQYF
>NA|TRBD2|TRBV7-2|16|TRBJ2-3
TGTGCCAGCAGGCGTTATGAGGGAGGGGCTCCCGATACGCAGTATTTT
CASRRYEGGAPDTQYF
>NA|TRBD2|TRBV18|20|TRBJ2-1
TGTGCCAGCTCACCTAAGGGACCTAGCGGGGTGCTAAGCTCCTACAATGAGCAGTTCTTC
CASSPKGPSGVLSSYNEQFF
>NA|TRBD1|TRBV28|14|TRBJ2-7
TGTGCCAGCAGGCTGACAGGGTCCAGGTACGAGCAGTACTTC
CASRLTGSRYEQYF
>NA|NA|TRBV15|13|TRBJ2-3
TGTGCCACCAGCAGAGTTGGCCCAGATACGCAGTATTTT
CATSRVGPDTQYF
>NA|NA|TRBV10-2|15|TRBJ2-7
TGCGCCAGCAGTCCCAGGCGGGACGTAACCTACGAGCAGTACTTC
CASSPRRDVTYEQYF
>NA|TRBD1|TRBV6-4|17|TRBJ2-7
TGTGCCAGCAGAGCGGTTATGGGACAGGATAGCTCCTACGAGCAGTACTTC
CASRAVMGQDSSYEQYF
>NA|NA|TRBV7-2|15|TRBJ1-5
TGTGCCAGCAGTCAGGGGTCAGAAATCAATCAGCCCCAGCATTTT
CASSQGSEINQPQHF
>few|TRBD1|TRBV7-9|15|TRBJ1-1
TGTGCCAGCAGCTTCCACGGGACAGGGAACACTGAAGCTTTCTTT
CASSFHGTGNTEAFF
>NA|TRBD1|TRBV18|15|TRBJ1-2
TGTGCCAGCTCACCCACTCAGGGGGTTGACTATGGCTACACCTTC
CASSPTQGVDYGYTF
>NA|NA|TRBV5-4|12|TRBJ2-3
TGTGCCAGCACCAACGGGAAAGATACGCAGTATTTT
CASTNGKDTQYF
>NA|NA|TRBV6-5|14|TRBJ2-7
TGTGCCAGCAGTTACCGAGGGGGCTCCTACGAGCAGTACTTC
CASSYRGGSYEQYF
>few|TRBD1|TRBV27|14|TRBJ2-7
TGTGCCAGCAGCCCCCGGGACAGTGCCTACGAGCAGTACTTC
CASSPRDSAYEQYF
>NA|NA|TRBV19|15|TRBJ2-1
TGTGCCAGTAGTATCCAGGGAAACACCTACAATGAGCAGTTCTTC
CASSIQGNTYNEQFF